This T cell receptor beta chain is drawn from a study of blood T cell dynamics during melanoma immunotherapy. Across the whole study: Metastatic melanoma patients received first-line pembrolizumab or nivolumab plus ipilimumab.

V was trimmed by 1 base and J by 6 bases, leaving 14 bases between them. The CDR3 runs to 15 residues. Per the germline V gene, CDR1 is SGHDT and CDR2 is YYEEEE. Time point defined: pre-treatment baseline. Patients with prior systemic cancer treatment, concomitant immunosuppressants, or other active malignancies were excluded. This table comes from immunoSEQ multiplex PCR, and its TCRdb copy is limited to in-frame clones, with some not included. The repertoire holds some 15,000 clones, with 91% as singletons. The sample in question was blood, obtained from a patient treated with checkpoint blockade. This TCR derives from a human donor with melanoma. The gene calls are TRBV5-6 and TRBJ2-1; TRBD1 is a possible D gene (5 bases). As DNA, the CDR3 is TGTGCCAGCAGCTTGCGGTCAGGGATAGGCAATGAGCAGTTCTTC. It encodes CASSLRSGIGNEQFF.